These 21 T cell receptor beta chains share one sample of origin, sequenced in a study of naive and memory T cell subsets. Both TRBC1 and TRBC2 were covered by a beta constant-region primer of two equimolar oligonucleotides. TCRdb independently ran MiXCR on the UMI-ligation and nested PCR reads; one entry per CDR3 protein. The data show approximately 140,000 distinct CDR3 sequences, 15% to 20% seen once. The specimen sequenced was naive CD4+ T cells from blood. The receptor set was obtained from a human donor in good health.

This CDR3 is CASSSQMAGTYGYTF. As DNA, the CDR3 is TGTGCCAGCAGTAGCCAGATGGCAGGGACCTATGGCTACACCTTC. The chain links TRBV2 to TRBJ1-2; a possible D gene is TRBD1 (5 bases). V was shortened by 5 bases and J by 4 bases, with 17 bases between the two germline ends. CDR3 length: 15 amino acids. Looked up from germline, CDR1 is SNHLY and CDR2 is FYNNEI.

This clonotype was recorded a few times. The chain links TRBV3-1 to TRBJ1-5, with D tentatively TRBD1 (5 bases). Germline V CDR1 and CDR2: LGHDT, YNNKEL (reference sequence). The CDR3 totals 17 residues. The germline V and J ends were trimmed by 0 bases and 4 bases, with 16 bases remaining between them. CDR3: CASSQDFGRGWNQPQHF. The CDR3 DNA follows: TGTGCCAGCAGCCAAGATTTTGGGAGGGGATGGAATCAGCCCCAGCATTTT.

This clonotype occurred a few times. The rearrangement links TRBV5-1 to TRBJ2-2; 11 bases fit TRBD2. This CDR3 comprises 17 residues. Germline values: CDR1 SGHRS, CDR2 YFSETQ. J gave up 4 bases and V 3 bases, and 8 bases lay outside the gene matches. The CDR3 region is CASSSRSLAGGTGELFF. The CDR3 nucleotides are TGCGCCAGCAGCTCAAGATCCCTAGCGGGAGGCACCGGGGAGCTGTTTTTT. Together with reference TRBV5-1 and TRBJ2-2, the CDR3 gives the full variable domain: KAGVTQTPRYLIKTRGQQVTLSCSPISGHRSVSWYQQTPGQGLQFLFEYFSETQRNKGNFPGRFSGRQFSNSRSEMNVSTLELGDSALYLCASSSRSLAGGTGELFFGEGSRLTVL.

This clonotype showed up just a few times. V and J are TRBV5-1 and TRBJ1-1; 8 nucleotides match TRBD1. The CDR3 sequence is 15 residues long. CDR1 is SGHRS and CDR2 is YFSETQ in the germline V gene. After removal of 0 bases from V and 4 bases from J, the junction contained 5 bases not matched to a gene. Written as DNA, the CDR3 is TGCGCCAGCAGCTTGGGACAGGGGAGTACCACTGAAGCTTTCTTT. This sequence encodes CASSLGQGSTTEAFF. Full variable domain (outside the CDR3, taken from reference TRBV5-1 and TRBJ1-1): KAGVTQTPRYLIKTRGQQVTLSCSPISGHRSVSWYQQTPGQGLQFLFEYFSETQRNKGNFPGRFSGRQFSNSRSEMNVSTLELGDSALYLCASSLGQGSTTEAFFGQGTRLTVV.

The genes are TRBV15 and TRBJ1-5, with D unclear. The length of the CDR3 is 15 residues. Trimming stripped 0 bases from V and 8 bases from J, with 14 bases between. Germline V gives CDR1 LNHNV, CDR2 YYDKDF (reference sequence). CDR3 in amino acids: CATSRDSDVLKPQHF. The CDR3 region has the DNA TGTGCCACCAGCAGAGATTCGGACGTGCTTAAGCCCCAGCATTTT. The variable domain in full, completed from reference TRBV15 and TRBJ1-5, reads DAMVIQNPRYQVTQFGKPVTLSCSQTLNHNVMYWYQQKSSQAPKLLFHYYDKDFNNEADTPDNFQSRRPNTSFCFLDIRSPGLGDTAMYLCATSRDSDVLKPQHFGDGTRLSIL.

The CDR3 DNA reads TGTGCCAGCAGTTTAGCCGGGACTAGCGGGAATTACGAGCAGTACTTC. It is translated as CASSLAGTSGNYEQYF. The V gene is TRBV12-3 or TRBV12-4, the J gene TRBJ2-7; 13 bases agree with TRBD2. This CDR3 has 16 residues. With 0 bases clipped from V and 4 bases from J, the junction kept 3 bases outside the gene matches.

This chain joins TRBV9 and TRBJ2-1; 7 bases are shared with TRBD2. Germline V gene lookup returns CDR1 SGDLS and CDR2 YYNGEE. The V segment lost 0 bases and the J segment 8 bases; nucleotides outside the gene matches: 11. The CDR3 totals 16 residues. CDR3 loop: CASSVEASGGSYEQFF. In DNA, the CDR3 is TGTGCCAGCAGCGTAGAGGCTAGCGGAGGTAGTTATGAGCAGTTCTTC.

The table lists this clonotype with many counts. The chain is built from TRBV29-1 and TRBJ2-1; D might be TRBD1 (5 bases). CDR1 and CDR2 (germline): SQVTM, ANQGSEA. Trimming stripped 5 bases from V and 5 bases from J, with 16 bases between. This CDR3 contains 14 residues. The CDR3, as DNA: TGCAGCGTTCTAAGACAGAGAGGAGACAATGAGCAGTTCTTC. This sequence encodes CSVLRQRGDNEQFF.

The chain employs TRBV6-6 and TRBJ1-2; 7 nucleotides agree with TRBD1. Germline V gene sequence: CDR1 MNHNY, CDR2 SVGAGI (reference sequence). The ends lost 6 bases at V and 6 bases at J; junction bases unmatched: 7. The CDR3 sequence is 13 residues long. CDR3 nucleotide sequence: TGTGCCAGCAGGCGCACAGGGGAGGATGGCTACACCTTC. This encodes CASRRTGEDGYTF.

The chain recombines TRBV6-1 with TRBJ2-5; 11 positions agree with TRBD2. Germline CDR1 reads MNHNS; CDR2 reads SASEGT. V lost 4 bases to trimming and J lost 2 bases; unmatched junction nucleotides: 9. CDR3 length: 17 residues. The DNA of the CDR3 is TGTGCCAGCAGTGTTGAGGGACTAGCGGCCAATCAAGAGACCCAGTACTTC. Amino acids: CASSVEGLAANQETQYF.

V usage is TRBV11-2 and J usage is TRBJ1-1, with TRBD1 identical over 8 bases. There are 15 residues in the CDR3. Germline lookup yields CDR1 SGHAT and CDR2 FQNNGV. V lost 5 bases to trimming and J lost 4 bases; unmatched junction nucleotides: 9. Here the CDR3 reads CASSGPRTGSTEAFF. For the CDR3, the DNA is TGTGCCAGCAGCGGTCCTCGGACAGGGAGCACTGAAGCTTTCTTT.

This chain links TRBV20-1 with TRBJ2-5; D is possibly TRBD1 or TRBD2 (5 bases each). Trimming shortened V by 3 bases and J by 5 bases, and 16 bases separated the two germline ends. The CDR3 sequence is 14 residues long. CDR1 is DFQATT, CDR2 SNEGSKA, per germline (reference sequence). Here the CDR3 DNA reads TGCAGTGCTAGGGCCGGGACGGCGACGGAGACCCAGTACTTC. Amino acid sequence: CSARAGTATETQYF.

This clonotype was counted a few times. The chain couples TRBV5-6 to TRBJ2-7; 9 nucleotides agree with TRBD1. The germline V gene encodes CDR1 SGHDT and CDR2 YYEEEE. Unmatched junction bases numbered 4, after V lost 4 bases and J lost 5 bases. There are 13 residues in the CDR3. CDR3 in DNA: TGTGCCAGCAGCGCGACAGGGGGAAACGAGCAGTACTTC. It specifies CASSATGGNEQYF.

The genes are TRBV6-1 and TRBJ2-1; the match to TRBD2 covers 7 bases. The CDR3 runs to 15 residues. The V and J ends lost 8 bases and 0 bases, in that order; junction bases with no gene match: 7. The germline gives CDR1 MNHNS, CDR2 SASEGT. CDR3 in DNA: TGTGCCAGCGAATTAGCGGGTAGCTCCTACAATGAGCAGTTCTTC. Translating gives CASELAGSSYNEQFF.

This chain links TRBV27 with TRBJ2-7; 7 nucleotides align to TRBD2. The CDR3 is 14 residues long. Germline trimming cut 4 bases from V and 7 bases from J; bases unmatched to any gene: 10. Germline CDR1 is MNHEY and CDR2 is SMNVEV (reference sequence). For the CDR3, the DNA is TGTGCCAGCAGTTCTCCGGGGCGGGGGACTGAGCAGTACTTC. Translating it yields CASSSPGRGTEQYF.

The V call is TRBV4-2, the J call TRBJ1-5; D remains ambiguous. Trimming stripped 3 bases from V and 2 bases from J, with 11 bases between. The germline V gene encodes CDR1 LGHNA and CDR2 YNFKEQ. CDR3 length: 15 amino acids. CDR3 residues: CASSHSTGGNQPQHF. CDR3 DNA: TGTGCCAGCAGCCATAGTACTGGGGGCAATCAGCCCCAGCATTTT.

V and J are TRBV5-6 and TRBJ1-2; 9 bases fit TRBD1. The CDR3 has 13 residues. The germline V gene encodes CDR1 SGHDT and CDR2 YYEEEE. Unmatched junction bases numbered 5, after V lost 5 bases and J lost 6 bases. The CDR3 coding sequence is TGTGCCAGCAGTTTGACAGGGGGTAATGGCTACACCTTC. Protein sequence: CASSLTGGNGYTF.

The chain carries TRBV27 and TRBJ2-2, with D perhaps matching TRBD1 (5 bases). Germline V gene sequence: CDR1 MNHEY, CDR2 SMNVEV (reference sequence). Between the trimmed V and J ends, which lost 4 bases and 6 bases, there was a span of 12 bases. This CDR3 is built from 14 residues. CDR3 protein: CASSSQAVAGELFF. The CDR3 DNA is TGTGCCAGCAGTTCACAGGCGGTGGCCGGGGAGCTGTTTTTT.

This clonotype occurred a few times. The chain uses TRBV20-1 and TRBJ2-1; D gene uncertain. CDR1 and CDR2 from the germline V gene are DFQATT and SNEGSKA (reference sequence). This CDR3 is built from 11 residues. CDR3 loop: CSPMRTNEQFF. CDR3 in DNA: TGCAGCCCCATGCGAACCAATGAGCAGTTCTTC.

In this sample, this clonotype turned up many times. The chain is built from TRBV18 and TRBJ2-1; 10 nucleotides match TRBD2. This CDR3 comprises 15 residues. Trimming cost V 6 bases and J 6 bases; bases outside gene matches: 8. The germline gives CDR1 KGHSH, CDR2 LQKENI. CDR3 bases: TGTGCCAGCTCCTCGAGGCTAGCGGGAGCCAATGAGCAGTTCTTC. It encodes CASSSRLAGANEQFF.

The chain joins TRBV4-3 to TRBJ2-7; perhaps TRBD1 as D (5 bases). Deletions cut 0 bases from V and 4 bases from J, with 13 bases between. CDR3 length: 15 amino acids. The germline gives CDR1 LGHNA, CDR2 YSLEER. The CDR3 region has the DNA TGCGCCAGCAGCCAAGAGTTCCAGGGAAGATACGAGCAGTACTTC. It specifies CASSQEFQGRYEQYF.